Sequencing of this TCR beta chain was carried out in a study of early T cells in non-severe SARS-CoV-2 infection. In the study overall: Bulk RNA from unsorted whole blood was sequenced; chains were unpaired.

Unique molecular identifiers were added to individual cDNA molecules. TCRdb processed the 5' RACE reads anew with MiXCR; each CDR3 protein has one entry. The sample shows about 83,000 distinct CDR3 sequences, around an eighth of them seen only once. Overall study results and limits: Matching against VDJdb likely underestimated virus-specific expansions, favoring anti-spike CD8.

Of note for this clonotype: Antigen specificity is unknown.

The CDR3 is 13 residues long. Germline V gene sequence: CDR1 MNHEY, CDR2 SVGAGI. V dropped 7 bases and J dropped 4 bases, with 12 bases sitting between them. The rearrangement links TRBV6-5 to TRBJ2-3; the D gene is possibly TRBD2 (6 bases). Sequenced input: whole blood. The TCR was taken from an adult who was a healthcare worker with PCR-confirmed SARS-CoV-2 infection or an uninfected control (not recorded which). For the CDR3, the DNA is TGTGCCAGCACCATTCCGGGGGCAGATACGCAGTATTTT. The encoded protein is CASTIPGADTQYF.